This T cell receptor (beta chain) stems from a study of Graves' ophthalmopathy and Graves' hyperthyroidism. On the study more broadly: Specimen type is peripheral blood, obtained at initial diagnosis before any treatment.

Overall study findings and caveats: Detected in blood as well were most expanded thyroid clonotypes with frequency above 0.001.

This clonotype was counted many times. Its antigen is still unknown. For repertoire sequencing, the TCR beta CDR3 regions were amplified from RNA transcripts. HTBI primers were used in a first-round RT-PCR, which preceded a second-round multiplex PCR. TCRdb re-called the multiplex PCR reads with MiXCR, one entry per CDR3 protein. The sample lists over 200,000 distinct CDR3 sequences; 25% to 30% were seen once. This CDR3 contains 18 residues. Trimming removed 1 base from V and 6 bases from J, with 25 bases in between. Germline V lookup: CDR1 SGHDT, CDR2 YYEEEE. In this cohort, patients with other autoimmune diseases, uncontrolled infections, pregnancy or lactation were excluded. PBMCs had their origin in fresh peripheral blood (10 ml).

The clonotype comes from a man aged 50 or older with Graves' ophthalmopathy. This chain joins TRBV5-6 and TRBJ1-1; possible D gene TRBD1, 6 bases. The specimen was peripheral blood. CDR3 sequence: CASSLKTGWRPISSEAFF. CDR3 coding DNA: TGTGCCAGCAGCTTGAAAACAGGGTGGAGGCCAATATCGTCTGAAGCTTTCTTT.